Presented here are 14 T cell receptor beta chains from one specimen sequenced in a study of T cell changes during pregnancy in multiple sclerosis (dated by TCRdb to about 2019). Receptor amplification or capture employed the immunoSEQ multiplex PCR assay. Held by TCRdb, this immuneACCESS table contains in-frame sequences only and omits some clones. Under half of the omission traces to an unresolved V gene where checked; the cause of the rest is unknown. The sample profile shows under 70,000 clones; around 91% of them were found once. The leading ten clones occupy 1% to 1.5% of the sample. This material consisted of peripheral blood, taken after pregnancy. The receptor source for this set is a female donor in good health, enrolled as a control in a pregnancy study.

J is TRBJ2-7 and V is TRBV18, with D possibly matching TRBD1 (6 bases). The CDR3 covers 13 residues. Germline assignment: CDR1 KGHSH and CDR2 LQKENI. The V and J ends lost 5 bases and 1 base respectively, with 9 bases between them. This CDR3 is CASSNGQSYEQYF. The CDR3 coding sequence is TGTGCCAGCTCAAATGGACAGTCCTACGAGCAGTACTTC.

The chain uses TRBV5-8 and TRBJ2-7; D is unresolved. The CDR3 has 15 residues. Looked up from germline, CDR1 is SGHTS and CDR2 is YDEGEE. V was pared by 0 bases and J by 7 bases, with 17 bases between. Here the CDR3 reads CASSLEKVESKEQYF. CDR3 sequence (DNA): TGTGCCAGCAGCTTGGAAAAGGTGGAGTCAAAAGAGCAGTACTTC.

V is TRBV6-5 and J is TRBJ2-7, with TRBD1 matching 11 bases. Germline-derived CDR1 and CDR2 are MNHEY and SVGAGI. The CDR3 spans 14 residues. Trimming took 6 bases from V and 6 from J; bases not matched to a gene: 7. The CDR3 DNA reads as TGTGCCAGCAGCCCCGGACAGGGGGCTGGCGAGCAGTACTTC. It codes for CASSPGQGAGEQYF.

The chain couples TRBV6-4 to TRBJ2-1; perhaps TRBD2 as D (7 bases). The germline V gene encodes CDR1 MRHNA and CDR2 SNTAGT. The CDR3 contains 15 residues. V lost 2 bases, J lost 5 bases, and 13 bases lay in between. CDR3 sequence: CASSDTRGPDNEQFF. The DNA of the CDR3 is TGTGCCAGCAGTGACACGCGGGGGCCTGACAATGAGCAGTTCTTC.

The chain combines TRBV6-5 with TRBJ2-7, with 8 bases lining up with TRBD1. Germline CDR1 is MNHEY and CDR2 is SVGAGI. This CDR3 contains 14 residues. V shed 0 bases, J shed 7 bases, and the junction held 5 bases outside the gene matches. The CDR3 coding sequence is TGTGCCAGCAGTTACTCGTACAGGGGGAAAGAGCAGTACTTC. Its protein is CASSYSYRGKEQYF.

V gene TRBV25-1 combines with J gene TRBJ2-3; 8 bases map to TRBD2. The J segment lost 3 bases and the V segment lost 8 bases, leaving 4 bases of the junction unmatched. Germline V lookup: CDR1 MGHDK, CDR2 SYGVNS. This CDR3 is built from 13 residues. The CDR3 here is CASGRGGTDTQYF. The CDR3 DNA follows: TGTGCCAGCGGACGGGGGGGGACAGATACGCAGTATTTT.

The chain links TRBV7-3 to TRBJ1-1; no firm D call. The CDR3 extends over 13 amino acids. Germline V CDR1 and CDR2: SGHTA, FQGTGA. Trimming removed 5 bases from V and 0 bases from J, with 7 bases in between. In nucleotides, the CDR3 is TGTGCCAGCAGCCGAGAGGTGAACACTGAAGCTTTCTTT. Protein sequence: CASSREVNTEAFF.

The count of this clone is one. The chain is built from TRBV7-8 and TRBJ2-3, with TRBD1 identical over 9 bases. This CDR3 region has 16 residues. Trimming cost V 3 bases and J 2 bases; bases outside gene matches: 6. CDR1 SGHVS and CDR2 FQNEAQ come from the germline V gene. Here the CDR3 reads CASSFPGTGNTDTQYF. The CDR3 coding sequence is TGTGCCAGCAGCTTCCCGGGGACAGGGAACACAGATACGCAGTATTTT.

The chain joins TRBV4-1 to TRBJ1-2, with a tentative D call TRBD1 (5 bases). Trimming shortened V by 1 base and J by 13 bases, and 13 bases separated the two germline ends. The CDR3 is made up of 12 amino acids. CDR1 and CDR2 from the germline V gene are MGHRA and YSYEKL. The CDR3 DNA sequence: TGCGCCAGCAGCCAAGGACAACAGGACCGCACCTTC. As protein: CASSQGQQDRTF.

The chain joins TRBV4-1 to TRBJ2-7, with D unclear. V lost 1 base, J lost 0 bases, and 16 bases lay in between. The CDR3 spans 17 residues. The germline gives CDR1 MGHRA, CDR2 YSYEKL. In DNA, the CDR3 is TGCGCCAGCAGCCAAGCCCCCGAGTCCACTTACTCCTACGAGCAGTACTTC. It codes for CASSQAPESTYSYEQYF.

This sequence joins TRBV6-6 and TRBJ2-2, with 8 bases lining up with TRBD2. The CDR3 is 16 amino acids. In germline, CDR1 is MNHNY, CDR2 SVGAGI (reference sequence). V lost 2 bases and J lost 7; bases outside the gene matches: 9. CDR3 nucleotide sequence: TGTGCCAGCAGTTACGGGACTAGGGGAACGTACGGGGAGCTGTTTTTT. Encoded protein: CASSYGTRGTYGELFF.

This clone was seen once. J is TRBJ2-7 and V is TRBV25-1; the match to TRBD2 covers 8 bases. The CDR3 extends over 13 amino acids. CDR1 MGHDK and CDR2 SYGVNS come from the germline V gene. V was clipped by 4 bases and J by 4 bases; unmatched bases: 3. The CDR3 coding sequence is TGTGCCAGCAGTGGGACTAGCTGGTACGAGCAGTACTTC. It translates to CASSGTSWYEQYF.

The chain couples TRBV4-1 to TRBJ2-3, with 9 bases identical to TRBD2. This CDR3 spans 18 amino acids. Per germline, CDR1 MGHRA and CDR2 YSYEKL. Trimming cost V 4 bases and J 2 bases; bases outside gene matches: 13. The CDR3 reads CASSRAPISGGNTDTQYF. The DNA of the CDR3 is TGCGCCAGCAGCCGGGCGCCCATTAGCGGGGGCAACACAGATACGCAGTATTTT.

V gene TRBV30 combines with J gene TRBJ2-2; 7 positions agree with TRBD1. This CDR3 has 14 amino acids. CDR1 is GTSNPN and CDR2 is SVGIG in the germline V gene (reference sequence). The V segment lost 5 bases and the J segment 6 bases; nucleotides outside the gene matches: 9. The CDR3 DNA follows: TGTGCCTGGGCGAAAACGCAGGGGGCCGGGGAGCTGTTTTTT. Its translation: CAWAKTQGAGELFF.